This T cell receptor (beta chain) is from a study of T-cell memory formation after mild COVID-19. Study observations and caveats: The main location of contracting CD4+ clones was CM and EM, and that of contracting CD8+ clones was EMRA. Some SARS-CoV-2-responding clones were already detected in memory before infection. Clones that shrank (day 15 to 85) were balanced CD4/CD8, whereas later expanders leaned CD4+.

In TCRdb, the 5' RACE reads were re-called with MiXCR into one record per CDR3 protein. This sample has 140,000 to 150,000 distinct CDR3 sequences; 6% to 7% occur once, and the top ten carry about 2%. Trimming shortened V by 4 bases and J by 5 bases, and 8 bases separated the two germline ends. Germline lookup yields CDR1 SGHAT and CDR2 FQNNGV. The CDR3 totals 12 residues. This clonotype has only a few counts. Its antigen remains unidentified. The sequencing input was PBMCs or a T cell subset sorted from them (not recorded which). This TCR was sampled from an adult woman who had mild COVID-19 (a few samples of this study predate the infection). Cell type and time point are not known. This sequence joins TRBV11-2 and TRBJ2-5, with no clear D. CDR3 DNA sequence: TGTGCCAGCAGCTCACTGATGGAGACCCAGTACTTC. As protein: CASSSLMETQYF.